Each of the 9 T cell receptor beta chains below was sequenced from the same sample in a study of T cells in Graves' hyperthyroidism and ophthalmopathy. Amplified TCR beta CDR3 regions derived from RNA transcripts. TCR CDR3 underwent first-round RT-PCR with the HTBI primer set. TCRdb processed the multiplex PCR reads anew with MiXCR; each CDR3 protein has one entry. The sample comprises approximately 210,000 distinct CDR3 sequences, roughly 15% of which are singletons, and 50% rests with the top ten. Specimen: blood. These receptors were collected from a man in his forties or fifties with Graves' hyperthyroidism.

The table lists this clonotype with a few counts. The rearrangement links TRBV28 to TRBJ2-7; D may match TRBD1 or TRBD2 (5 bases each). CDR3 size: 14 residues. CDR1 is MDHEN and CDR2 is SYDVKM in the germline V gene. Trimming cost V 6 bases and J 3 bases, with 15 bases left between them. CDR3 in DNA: TGTGCCAGCAGCCGGACTGAGGGGATCTACGAGCAGTACTTC. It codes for CASSRTEGIYEQYF. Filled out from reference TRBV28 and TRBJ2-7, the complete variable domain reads DVKVTQSSRYLVKRTGEKVFLECVQDMDHENMFWYRQDPGLGLRLIYFSYDVKMKEKGDIPEGYSVSREKKERFSLILESASTNQTSMYLCASSRTEGIYEQYFGPGTRLTVT.

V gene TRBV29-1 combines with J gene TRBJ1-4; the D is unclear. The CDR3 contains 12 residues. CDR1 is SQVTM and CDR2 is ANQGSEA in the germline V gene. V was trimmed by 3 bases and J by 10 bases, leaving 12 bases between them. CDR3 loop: CSVEFLGGKLFF. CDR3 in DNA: TGCAGCGTTGAGTTCTTGGGAGGAAAACTGTTTTTT.

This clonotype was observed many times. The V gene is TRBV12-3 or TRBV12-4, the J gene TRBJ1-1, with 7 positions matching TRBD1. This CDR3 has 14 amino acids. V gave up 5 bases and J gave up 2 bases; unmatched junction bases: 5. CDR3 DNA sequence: TGTGCCAGCAGTACGACAGGGAAAAACACTGAAGCTTTCTTT. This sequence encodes CASSTTGKNTEAFF.

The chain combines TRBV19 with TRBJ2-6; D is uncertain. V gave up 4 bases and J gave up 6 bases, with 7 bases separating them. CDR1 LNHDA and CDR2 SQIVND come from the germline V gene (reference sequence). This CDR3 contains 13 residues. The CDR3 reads CASSRGMANVLTF. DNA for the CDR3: TGTGCCAGTAGTAGGGGAATGGCCAACGTCCTGACTTTC.

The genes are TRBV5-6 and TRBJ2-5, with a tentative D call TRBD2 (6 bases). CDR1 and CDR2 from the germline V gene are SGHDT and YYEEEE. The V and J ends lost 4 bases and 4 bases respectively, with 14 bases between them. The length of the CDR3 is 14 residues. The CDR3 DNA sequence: TGTGCCAGCAGCCCCCCTGGAGGGGCAGAGACCCAGTACTTC. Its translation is CASSPPGGAETQYF. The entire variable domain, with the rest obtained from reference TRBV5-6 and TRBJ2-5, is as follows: DAGVTQSPTHLIKTRGQQVTLRCSPKSGHDTVSWYQQALGQGPQFIFQYYEEEERQRGNFPDRFSGHQFPNYSSELNVNALLLGDSALYLCASSPPGGAETQYFGPGTRLLVL.

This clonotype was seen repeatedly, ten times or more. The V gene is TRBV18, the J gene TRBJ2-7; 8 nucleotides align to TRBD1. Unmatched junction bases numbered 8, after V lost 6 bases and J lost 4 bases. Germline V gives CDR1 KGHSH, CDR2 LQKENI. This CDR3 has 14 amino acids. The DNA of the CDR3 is TGTGCCAGCTCCCCCAGGGGGCTCAATTACGAGCAGTACTTC. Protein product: CASSPRGLNYEQYF.

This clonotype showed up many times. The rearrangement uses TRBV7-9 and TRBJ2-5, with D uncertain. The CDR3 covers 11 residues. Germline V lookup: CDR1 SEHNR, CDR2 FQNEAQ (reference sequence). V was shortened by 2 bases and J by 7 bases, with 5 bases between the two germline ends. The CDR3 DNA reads TGTGCCAGCAGCTTATTCGTGACCCAGTACTTC. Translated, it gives CASSLFVTQYF. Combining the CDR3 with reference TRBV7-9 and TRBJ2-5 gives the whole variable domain DTGVSQNPRHKITKRGQNVTFRCDPISEHNRLYWYRQTLGQGPEFLTYFQNEAQLEKSRLLSDRFSAERPKGSFSTLEIQRTEQGDSAMYLCASSLFVTQYFGPGTRLLVL.

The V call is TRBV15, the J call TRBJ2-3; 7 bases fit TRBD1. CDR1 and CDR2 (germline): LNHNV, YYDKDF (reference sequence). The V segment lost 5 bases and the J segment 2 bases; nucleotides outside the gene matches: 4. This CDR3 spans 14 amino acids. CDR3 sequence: CATSFRGFTDTQYF. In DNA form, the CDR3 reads TGTGCCACCAGCTTCAGGGGGTTCACAGATACGCAGTATTTT. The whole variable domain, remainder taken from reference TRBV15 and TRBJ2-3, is DAMVIQNPRYQVTQFGKPVTLSCSQTLNHNVMYWYQQKSSQAPKLLFHYYDKDFNNEADTPDNFQSRRPNTSFCFLDIRSPGLGDTAMYLCATSFRGFTDTQYFGPGTRLTVL.

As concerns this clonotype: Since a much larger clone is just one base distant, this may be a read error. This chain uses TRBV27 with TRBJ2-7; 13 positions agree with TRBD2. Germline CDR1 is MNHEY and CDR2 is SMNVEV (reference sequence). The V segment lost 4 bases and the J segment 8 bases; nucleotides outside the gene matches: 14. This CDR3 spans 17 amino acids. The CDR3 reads CASSSRTSGRGGDKQYF. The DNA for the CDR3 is TGTGCCAGCAGTTCCAGGACTAGCGGGAGAGGAGGGGACAAGCAGTACTTC.